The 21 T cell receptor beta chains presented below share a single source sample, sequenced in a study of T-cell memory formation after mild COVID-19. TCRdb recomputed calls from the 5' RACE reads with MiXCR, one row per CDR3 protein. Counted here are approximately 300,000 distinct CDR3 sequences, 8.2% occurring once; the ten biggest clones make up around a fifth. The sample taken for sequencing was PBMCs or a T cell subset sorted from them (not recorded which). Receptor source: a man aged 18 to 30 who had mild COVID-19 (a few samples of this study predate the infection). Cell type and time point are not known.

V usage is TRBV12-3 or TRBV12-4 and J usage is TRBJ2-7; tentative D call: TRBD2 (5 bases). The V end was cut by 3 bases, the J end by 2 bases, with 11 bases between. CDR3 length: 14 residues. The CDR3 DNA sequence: TGTGCCAGCAGTTTCATGTCGGGGACCTACGAGCAGTACTTC. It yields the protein CASSFMSGTYEQYF.

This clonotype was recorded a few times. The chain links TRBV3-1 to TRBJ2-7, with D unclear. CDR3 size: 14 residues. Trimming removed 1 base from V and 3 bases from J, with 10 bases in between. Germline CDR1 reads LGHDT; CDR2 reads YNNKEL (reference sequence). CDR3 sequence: CASSQVPLVYEQYF. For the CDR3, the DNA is TGTGCCAGCAGCCAAGTACCCCTAGTCTACGAGCAGTACTTC.

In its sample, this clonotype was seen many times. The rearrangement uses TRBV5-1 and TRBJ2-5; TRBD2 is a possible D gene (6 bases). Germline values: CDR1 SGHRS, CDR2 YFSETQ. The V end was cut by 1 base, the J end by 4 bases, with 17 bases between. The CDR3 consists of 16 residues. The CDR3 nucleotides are TGCGCCAGCAGCTTGTTTCTCGGTAGCGGTAGAGAGACCCAGTACTTC. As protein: CASSLFLGSGRETQYF.

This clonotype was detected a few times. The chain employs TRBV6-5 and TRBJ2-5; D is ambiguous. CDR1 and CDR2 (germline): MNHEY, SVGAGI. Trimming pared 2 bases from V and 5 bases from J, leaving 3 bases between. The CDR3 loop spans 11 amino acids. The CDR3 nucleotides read TGTGCCAGCAGTTACGGTGAGACCCAGTACTTC. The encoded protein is CASSYGETQYF.

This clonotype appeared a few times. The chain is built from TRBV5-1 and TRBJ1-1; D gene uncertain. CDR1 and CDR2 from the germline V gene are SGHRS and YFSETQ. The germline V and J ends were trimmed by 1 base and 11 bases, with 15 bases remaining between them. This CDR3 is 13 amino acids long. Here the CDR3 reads CASSLWGSVDAFF. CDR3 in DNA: TGCGCCAGCAGCTTGTGGGGTTCTGTAGACGCTTTCTTT. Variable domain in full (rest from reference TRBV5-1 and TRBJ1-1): KAGVTQTPRYLIKTRGQQVTLSCSPISGHRSVSWYQQTPGQGLQFLFEYFSETQRNKGNFPGRFSGRQFSNSRSEMNVSTLELGDSALYLCASSLWGSVDAFFGQGTRLTVV.

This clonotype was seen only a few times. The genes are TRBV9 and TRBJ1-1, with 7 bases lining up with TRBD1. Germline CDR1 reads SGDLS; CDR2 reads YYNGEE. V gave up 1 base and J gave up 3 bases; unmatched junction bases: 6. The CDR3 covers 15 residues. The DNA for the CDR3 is TGTGCCAGCAGCGTAAGCTGGGACAGACACACTGAAGCTTTCTTT. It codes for CASSVSWDRHTEAFF.

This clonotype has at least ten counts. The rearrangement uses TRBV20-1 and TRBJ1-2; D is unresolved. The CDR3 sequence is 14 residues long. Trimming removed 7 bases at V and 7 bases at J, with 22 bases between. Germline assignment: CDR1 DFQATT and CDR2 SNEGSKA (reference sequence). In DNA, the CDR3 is TGCAGTGTTAGCGGATCGGCTGGCTTGGGTGGCTACACCTTC. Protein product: CSVSGSAGLGGYTF.

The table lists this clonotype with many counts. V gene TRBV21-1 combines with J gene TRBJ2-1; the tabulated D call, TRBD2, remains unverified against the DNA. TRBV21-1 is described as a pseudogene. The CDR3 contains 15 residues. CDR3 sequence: CASSTTREGRNEQFF. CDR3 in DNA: TGTGCCAGCAGCACGACCCGGGAGGGCCGAAATGAGCAGTTCTTC.

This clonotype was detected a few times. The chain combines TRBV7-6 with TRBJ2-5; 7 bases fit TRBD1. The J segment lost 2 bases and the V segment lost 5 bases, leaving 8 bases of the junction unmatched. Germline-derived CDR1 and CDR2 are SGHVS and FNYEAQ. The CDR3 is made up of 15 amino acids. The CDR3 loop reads CASSLRQGFQETQYF. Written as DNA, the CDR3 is TGTGCCAGCAGCCTACGACAGGGATTTCAAGAGACCCAGTACTTC.

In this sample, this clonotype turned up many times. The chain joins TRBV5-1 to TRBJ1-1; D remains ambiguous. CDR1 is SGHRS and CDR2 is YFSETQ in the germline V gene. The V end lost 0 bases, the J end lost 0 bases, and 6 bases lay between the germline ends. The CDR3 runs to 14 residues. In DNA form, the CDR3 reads TGCGCCAGCAGCTTGGACGGGGTGAACACTGAAGCTTTCTTT. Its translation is CASSLDGVNTEAFF.

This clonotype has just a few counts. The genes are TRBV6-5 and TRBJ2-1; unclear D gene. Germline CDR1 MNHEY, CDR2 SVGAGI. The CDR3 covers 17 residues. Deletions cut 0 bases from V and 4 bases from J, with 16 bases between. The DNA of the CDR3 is TGTGCCAGCAGTTACTCGATGGCACGTGTTGGTTACAATGAGCAGTTCTTC. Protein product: CASSYSMARVGYNEQFF.

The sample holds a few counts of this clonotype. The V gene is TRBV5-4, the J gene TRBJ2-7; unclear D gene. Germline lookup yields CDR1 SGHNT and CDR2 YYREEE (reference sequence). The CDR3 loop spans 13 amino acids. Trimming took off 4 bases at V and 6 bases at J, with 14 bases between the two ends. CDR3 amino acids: CASSSVPPSEQYF. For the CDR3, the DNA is TGTGCCAGCAGCAGTGTCCCCCCCAGCGAGCAGTACTTC.

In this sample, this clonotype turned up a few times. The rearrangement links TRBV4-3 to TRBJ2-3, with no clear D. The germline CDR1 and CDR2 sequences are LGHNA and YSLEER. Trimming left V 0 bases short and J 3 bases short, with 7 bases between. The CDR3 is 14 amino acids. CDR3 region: CASSQDVGTDTQYF. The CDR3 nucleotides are TGCGCCAGCAGCCAAGATGTAGGAACAGATACGCAGTATTTT.

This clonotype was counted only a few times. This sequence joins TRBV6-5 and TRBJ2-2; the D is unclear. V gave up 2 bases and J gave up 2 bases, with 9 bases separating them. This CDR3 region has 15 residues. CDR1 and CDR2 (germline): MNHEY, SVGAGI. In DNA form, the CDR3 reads TGTGCCAGCAGTTACAGACTTCTTAACACCGGGGAGCTGTTTTTT. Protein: CASSYRLLNTGELFF.

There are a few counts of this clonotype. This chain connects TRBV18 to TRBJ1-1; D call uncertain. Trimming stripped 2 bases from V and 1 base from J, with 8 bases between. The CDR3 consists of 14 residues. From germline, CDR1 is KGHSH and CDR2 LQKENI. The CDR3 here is CASSPVDGNTEAFF. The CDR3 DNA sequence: TGTGCCAGCTCACCAGTGGACGGGAACACTGAAGCTTTCTTT.

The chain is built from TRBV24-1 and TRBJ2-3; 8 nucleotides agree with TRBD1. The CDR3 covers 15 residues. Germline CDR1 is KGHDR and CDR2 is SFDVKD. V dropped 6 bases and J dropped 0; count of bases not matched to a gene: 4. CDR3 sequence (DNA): TGTGCCACCAGTAAGACAGGGGCCAGCACAGATACGCAGTATTTT. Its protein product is CATSKTGASTDTQYF.

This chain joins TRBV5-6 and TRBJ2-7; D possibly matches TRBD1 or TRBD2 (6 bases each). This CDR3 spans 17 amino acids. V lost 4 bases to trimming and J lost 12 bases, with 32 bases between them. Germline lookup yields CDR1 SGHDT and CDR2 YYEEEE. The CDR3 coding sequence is TGTGCCAGCAGCCAGCGCCGGGGGCGCGGAACGGAACGGAATTGGTACGTC. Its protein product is CASSQRRGRGTERNWYV.

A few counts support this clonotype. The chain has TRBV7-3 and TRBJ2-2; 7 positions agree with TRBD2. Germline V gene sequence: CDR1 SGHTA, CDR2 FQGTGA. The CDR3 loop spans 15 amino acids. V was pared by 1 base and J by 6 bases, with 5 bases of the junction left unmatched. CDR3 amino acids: CASSLNQAGSGELFF. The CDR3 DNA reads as TGTGCCAGCAGCTTAAACCAAGCGGGGTCCGGGGAGCTGTTTTTT.

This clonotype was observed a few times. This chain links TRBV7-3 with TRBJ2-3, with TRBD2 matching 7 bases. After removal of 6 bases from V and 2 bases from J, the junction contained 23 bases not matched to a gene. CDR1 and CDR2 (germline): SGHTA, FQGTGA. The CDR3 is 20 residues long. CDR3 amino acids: CASSSLPGLHMVNTTDTQYF. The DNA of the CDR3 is TGTGCCAGCAGTTCATTACCGGGACTACACATGGTTAACACCACAGATACGCAGTATTTT.

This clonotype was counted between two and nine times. In DNA, the CDR3 is TGCGCCAGCAGCCAGGACAGGAGCTCCTACAATGAGCAGTTCTTC. As protein: CASSQDRSSYNEQFF. This chain uses TRBV4-3 with TRBJ2-1, with 7 bases identical to TRBD1. The ends lost 3 bases at V and 0 bases at J; junction bases unmatched: 2. This CDR3 region has 15 residues. Germline V gene data show CDR1 as LGHNA and CDR2 as YSLEER.

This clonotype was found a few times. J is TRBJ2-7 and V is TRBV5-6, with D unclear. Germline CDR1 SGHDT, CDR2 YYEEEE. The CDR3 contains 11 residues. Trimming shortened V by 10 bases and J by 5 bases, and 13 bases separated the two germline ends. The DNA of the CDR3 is TGTGCCCCTGGCGGAAGGGACGAGCAGTACGTC. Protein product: CAPGGRDEQYV.